These 11 T cell receptor beta chains originate from one sample sequenced in a study of T cell responses to AZD1222 COVID-19 vaccine. Generated by immunoSEQ multiplex PCR, the TCRdb table keeps only in-frame clones and is missing some. Here the sample spans about 110,000 clones, about four fifths being singletons. The starting material was peripheral blood, obtained on day 0 of AZD1222 vaccination. The receptors were gathered from an adult in good health.

The chain recombines TRBV20-1 with TRBJ1-2; D not certain. This CDR3 region has 10 residues. V was cut by 5 bases and J by 14 bases, with 15 bases left in between. Germline V CDR1 and CDR2: DFQATT, SNEGSKA (reference sequence). For the CDR3, the DNA is TGCAGTGCTCCAAAAAGCATAATAACCTTC. The encoded protein is CSAPKSIITF.

The chain joins TRBV19 to TRBJ1-4, with TRBD1 matching over 7 bases. The CDR3 extends over 17 amino acids. Germline CDR1 is LNHDA and CDR2 is SQIVND (reference sequence). The trim removed 5 bases at V and 3 bases at J, leaving 12 bases unmatched. CDR3 residues: CASSPPTGYGANEKLFF. CDR3 sequence (DNA): TGTGCCAGTAGTCCGCCGACAGGGTACGGTGCTAATGAAAAACTGTTTTTT.

The chain joins TRBV28 to TRBJ2-7, with 11 bases that match TRBD2. V gave up 5 bases and J gave up 4 bases; unmatched junction bases: 4. CDR1 and CDR2 (germline): MDHEN, SYDVKM. The CDR3 totals 14 residues. CDR3 loop: CASSTGTSGYEQYF. In DNA, the CDR3 is TGTGCCAGCAGTACCGGGACTAGCGGTTACGAGCAGTACTTC.

There are a few counts of this clone. The chain recombines TRBV19 with TRBJ2-6, with TRBD1 as a possible D gene (6 bases). There are 16 residues in the CDR3. Germline assignment: CDR1 LNHDA and CDR2 SQIVND (reference sequence). Trimming shortened V by 4 bases and J by 0 bases, and 10 bases separated the two germline ends. The CDR3 is CASSRTVGSGANVLTF. CDR3 DNA sequence: TGTGCCAGTAGTAGGACAGTAGGCTCTGGGGCCAACGTCCTGACTTTC.

V and J are TRBV6-2 or TRBV6-3 and TRBJ2-7, with D tentatively TRBD1 (8 bases). The germline V gene has CDR1 MNHEY and CDR2 SVGEGT. CDR3 length: 17 residues. Trimming pared 6 bases from V and 1 base from J, leaving 22 bases between. CDR3 DNA: TGTGCCAGCAGCAAGCTTACACAGGGGGGGATATCCTACGAGCAGTACTTC. This sequence encodes CASSKLTQGGISYEQYF.

The rearrangement joins TRBV7-9 to TRBJ2-1; 14 nucleotides match TRBD2. The V gene end was trimmed by 0 bases and the J gene end by 7 bases; junction bases not matched to a gene: 5. The CDR3 runs 17 residues. CDR1 is SEHNR and CDR2 is FQNEAQ in the germline V gene (reference sequence). This chain's CDR3 is CASSLAIGLAGGNEQFF. The DNA of the CDR3 is TGTGCCAGCAGCTTAGCGATCGGACTAGCGGGAGGAAATGAGCAGTTCTTC.

CDR3 sequence: CASSYSGLSFGSPLHF. DNA for the CDR3: TGTGCCAGCAGTTACTCGGGACTCTCCTTCGGATCACCCCTCCACTTT. The chain links TRBV6-5 to TRBJ1-6; possible D gene TRBD1, 5 bases. The CDR3 runs 16 residues. The V gene's germline CDR1 is MNHEY and CDR2 SVGAGI. V was shortened by 0 bases and J by 10 bases, with 16 bases between the two germline ends.

This clone has just a few counts. The chain is built from TRBV19 and TRBJ2-7; perhaps TRBD2 as D (6 bases). Trimming stripped 7 bases from V and 3 bases from J, with 19 bases between. This CDR3 comprises 15 residues. Germline CDR1 reads LNHDA; CDR2 reads SQIVND (reference sequence). This CDR3 reads CASMEVGGGDYEQYF. In DNA form, the CDR3 reads TGTGCCAGTATGGAGGTCGGGGGTGGTGACTACGAGCAGTACTTC.

The gene calls are TRBV25-1 and TRBJ1-3; tentatively, D is TRBD1 (5 bases). Germline V gene lookup returns CDR1 MGHDK and CDR2 SYGVNS. Trimming pared 1 base from V and 1 base from J, leaving 8 bases between. This CDR3 comprises 15 residues. In nucleotides, the CDR3 is TGTGCCAGCAGTGAATCCTCAGGGTCTGGAAACACCATATATTTT. This gives the protein CASSESSGSGNTIYF.

The V and J genes are TRBV28 and TRBJ1-1; unclear D gene. CDR1 and CDR2 (germline): MDHEN, SYDVKM. Trimming removed 5 bases from V and 1 base from J, with 17 bases in between. The CDR3 contains 16 residues. The CDR3 DNA reads as TGTGCCAGCAGTCCATCCGATGATGTATGGAACACTGAAGCTTTCTTT. Protein: CASSPSDDVWNTEAFF.

The rearrangement joins TRBV5-4 to TRBJ1-2; TRBD1 agrees at 9 bases. The V gene's germline CDR1 is SGHNT and CDR2 YYREEE (reference sequence). V shed 3 bases, J shed 4 bases, and the junction held 7 bases outside the gene matches. The CDR3 consists of 15 residues. The CDR3 nucleotides are TGTGCCAGCAGCTGGCCCACAGGGGGCCTCTATGGCTACACCTTC. Protein product: CASSWPTGGLYGYTF.